The 16 T cell receptor beta chains below all came from one sample that was sequenced in a study of long-term antiretroviral therapy in people with HIV. The authors ran the immunoSEQ assay, v3.0, at survey level. The data were produced by immunoSEQ multiplex PCR, yet TCRdb's version contains in-frame clones alone and is incomplete. The data contain some 33,000 clones, around 79% of them seen just once; the ten biggest clones take up approximately 6.2%. Sequencing used unsorted PBMCs, obtained 0.6 years after starting antiretroviral therapy. The receptor source for this set is a man younger than 35 with HIV.

This chain's CDR3 is CASSGLGSGSAEQYF. Here the CDR3 DNA reads TGTGCCAGCAGCGGGTTGGGTAGCGGGAGTGCCGAGCAGTACTTC. V is TRBV5-6 and J is TRBJ2-7; TRBD2 aligns across 9 bases. The germline V gene has CDR1 SGHDT and CDR2 YYEEEE. Germline trimming cut 4 bases from V and 6 bases from J; bases unmatched to any gene: 11. CDR3 length: 15 residues.

The chain combines TRBV7-2 with TRBJ2-5; D is perhaps TRBD2 (5 bases). Trimming took 5 bases from V and 5 from J, leaving 12 bases between them. CDR1 is SGHTA and CDR2 is FQGNSA in the germline V gene. The CDR3 loop spans 13 amino acids. The CDR3 reads CASSPRGTETQYF. The CDR3 DNA is TGTGCCAGCAGCCCTCGGGGTACGGAGACCCAGTACTTC.

This sequence joins TRBV29-1 and TRBJ2-2; D is ambiguous. The germline V gene encodes CDR1 SQVTM and CDR2 ANQGSEA. The V end lost 7 bases, the J end lost 2 bases, and 8 bases lay between the germline ends. This CDR3 is 12 amino acids long. CDR3 sequence: CSGVRNTGELFF. The CDR3 DNA is TGCAGCGGTGTGAGAAACACCGGGGAGCTGTTTTTT.

In the case of this clone: One end of the junction does not line up with germline, which may come from a read error. The chain employs TRBV10-3 and TRBJ1-3; D gene ambiguous. This CDR3 is 12 amino acids long. Per germline, CDR1 ENHRY and CDR2 SYGVKD. The CDR3 loop reads CAIGDSGNTIYF. The CDR3 bases are TGTGCCATCGGTGACTCTGGAAACACCATATATTTT.

The rearrangement links TRBV19 to TRBJ2-3; 8 bases line up with TRBD2. V trimming: 3 bases; J trimming: 0 bases; junction bases outside the gene matches: 5. Germline V CDR1 and CDR2: LNHDA, SQIVND (reference sequence). There are 16 residues in the CDR3. CDR3 amino acids: CASSIGGGSSTDTQYF. In DNA form, the CDR3 reads TGTGCCAGTAGTATCGGGGGGGGGAGTAGCACAGATACGCAGTATTTT.

CDR3 residues: CASSEGHLYGYTF. Written as DNA, the CDR3 is TGTGCCAGCAGCGAGGGACACCTCTATGGCTACACCTTC. The chain recombines TRBV7-9 with TRBJ1-2; D might be TRBD1 (6 bases). The V end lost 5 bases, the J end lost 4 bases, and 11 bases lay between the germline ends. Germline V lookup: CDR1 SEHNR, CDR2 FQNEAQ (reference sequence). CDR3 length: 13 residues.

The rearrangement uses TRBV28 and TRBJ2-7; possibly TRBD1 for D (6 bases). V shed 3 bases and J shed 3 bases, with 18 bases lying between them. CDR1 is MDHEN, CDR2 SYDVKM, per germline. The CDR3 is made up of 16 amino acids. In DNA, the CDR3 is TGTGCCAGCAGTTTTCCGGCAGGGGAAATTTACTACGAGCAGTACTTC. Translation gives CASSFPAGEIYYEQYF.

This chain joins TRBV27 and TRBJ1-4, with 9 bases aligning to TRBD1. The V segment lost 3 bases and the J segment 10 bases; nucleotides outside the gene matches: 12. Germline V gene lookup returns CDR1 MNHEY and CDR2 SMNVEV (reference sequence). There are 16 residues in the CDR3. DNA of the CDR3: TGTGCCAGCAGTTTGATGCGGGACAGGGCATTTGGAAAACTGTTTTTT. It specifies CASSLMRDRAFGKLFF. Using reference TRBV27 and TRBJ1-4 for the parts outside the CDR3, the full variable domain is EAQVTQNPRYLITVTGKKLTVTCSQNMNHEYMSWYRQDPGLGLRQIYYSMNVEVTDKGDVPEGYKVSRKEKRNFPLILESPSPNQTSLYFCASSLMRDRAFGKLFFGSGTQLSVL.

Here the CDR3 reads CASRVSGPAATDTQYF. The CDR3 DNA follows: TGTGCCAGCAGAGTGTCGGGGCCCGCTGCCACAGATACGCAGTATTTT. The chain has TRBV28 and TRBJ2-3; D is possibly TRBD1 or TRBD2 (5 bases each). Germline V lookup: CDR1 MDHEN, CDR2 SYDVKM. The CDR3 runs 16 residues. Trimming shortened V by 6 bases and J by 2 bases, and 18 bases separated the two germline ends.

This chain links TRBV5-4 with TRBJ1-1; D is unresolved. V lost 3 bases, J lost 8 bases, and 14 bases lay in between. This CDR3 has 13 amino acids. Germline V gives CDR1 SGHNT, CDR2 YYREEE (reference sequence). The CDR3 here is CASSYHAGLEAFF. The CDR3 coding sequence is TGTGCCAGCAGCTATCACGCGGGCCTAGAAGCTTTCTTT.

There are a few counts of this clone. The V call is TRBV2, the J call TRBJ1-2; D ambiguous. The germline CDR1 and CDR2 sequences are SNHLY and FYNNEI. This CDR3 has 13 amino acids. V lost 2 bases, J lost 8 bases, and 12 bases lay in between. In DNA, the CDR3 is TGTGCCAGCAGTGAAACCCCCGTTAGGGGCTACACCTTC. Translating gives CASSETPVRGYTF.

CDR3 sequence reads: CASSEWGTGGEQFF. CDR3 nucleotides: TGTGCCAGCAGTGAATGGGGGACGGGGGGAGAGCAGTTCTTC. The chain links TRBV25-1 to TRBJ2-1; TRBD2 agrees at 7 bases. V shed 1 base, J shed 10 bases, and the junction held 7 bases outside the gene matches. The V gene's germline CDR1 is MGHDK and CDR2 SYGVNS. This CDR3 region has 14 residues.

The chain carries TRBV5-1 and TRBJ1-5; D is perhaps TRBD1 (5 bases). CDR3 length: 13 residues. Trimming removed 4 bases at V and 1 base at J, with 6 bases between. Germline V gene data show CDR1 as SGHRS and CDR2 as YFSETQ. CDR3 protein: CASSRDSNQPQHF. CDR3 nucleotide sequence: TGCGCCAGCAGCAGGGACAGCAATCAGCCCCAGCATTTT. The full variable domain, its missing parts supplied by reference TRBV5-1 and TRBJ1-5, is KAGVTQTPRYLIKTRGQQVTLSCSPISGHRSVSWYQQTPGQGLQFLFEYFSETQRNKGNFPGRFSGRQFSNSRSEMNVSTLELGDSALYLCASSRDSNQPQHFGDGTRLSIL.

This clone has a handful of counts. This chain connects TRBV4-1 to TRBJ2-7; 9 positions match TRBD1. The CDR3 contains 16 residues. V lost 3 bases to trimming and J lost 5 bases; unmatched junction nucleotides: 11. The germline CDR1 and CDR2 sequences are MGHRA and YSYEKL. In DNA, the CDR3 is TGCGCCAGCAGCCAGGCTCCGACAGGGGGAGTCAACGAGCAGTACTTC. Translating gives CASSQAPTGGVNEQYF.

The chain has TRBV5-6 and TRBJ2-3; the D is unclear. Trimming stripped 0 bases from V and 5 bases from J, with 10 bases between. The CDR3 length is 14 residues. Germline CDR1 SGHDT, CDR2 YYEEEE. CDR3 DNA sequence: TGTGCCAGCAGCTTGGTAGGGCTGGGAGATACGCAGTATTTT. It is translated as CASSLVGLGDTQYF.

This chain links TRBV18 with TRBJ2-3, with TRBD2 matching 7 bases. V lost 6 bases, J lost 3 bases, and 3 bases stayed unmatched. The V gene's germline CDR1 is KGHSH and CDR2 LQKENI. The CDR3 extends over 13 amino acids. The CDR3 here is CASSSGSTDTQYF. DNA of the CDR3: TGTGCCAGCTCTAGCGGGTCAACAGATACGCAGTATTTT.